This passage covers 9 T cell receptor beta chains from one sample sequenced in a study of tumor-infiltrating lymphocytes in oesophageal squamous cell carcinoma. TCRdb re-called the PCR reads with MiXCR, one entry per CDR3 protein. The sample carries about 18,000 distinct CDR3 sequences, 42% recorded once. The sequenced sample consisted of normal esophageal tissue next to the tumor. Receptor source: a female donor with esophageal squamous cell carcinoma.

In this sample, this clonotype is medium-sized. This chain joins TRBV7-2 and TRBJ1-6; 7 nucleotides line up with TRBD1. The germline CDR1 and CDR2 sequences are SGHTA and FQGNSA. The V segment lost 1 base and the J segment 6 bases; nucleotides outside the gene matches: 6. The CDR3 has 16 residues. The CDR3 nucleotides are TGTGCCAGCAGCTTAGGCTGGGCAGGGGGTAATTCACCCCTCCACTTT. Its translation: CASSLGWAGGNSPLHF.

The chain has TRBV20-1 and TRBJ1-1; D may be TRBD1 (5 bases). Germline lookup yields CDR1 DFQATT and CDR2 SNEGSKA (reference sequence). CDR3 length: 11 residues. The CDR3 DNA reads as TGCAGCCATTCGCGCGGGGGGGGAGCTTTCTTT. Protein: CSHSRGGGAFF.

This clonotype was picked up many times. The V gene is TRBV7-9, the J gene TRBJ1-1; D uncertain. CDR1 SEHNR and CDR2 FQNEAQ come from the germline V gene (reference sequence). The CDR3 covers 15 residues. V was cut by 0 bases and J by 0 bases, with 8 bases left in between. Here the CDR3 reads CASSLAQAVNTEAFF. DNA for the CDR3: TGTGCCAGCAGCTTAGCTCAGGCCGTGAACACTGAAGCTTTCTTT.

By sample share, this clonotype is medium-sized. CDR3 DNA sequence: TGTGCCAGCAGCTTGCCGACAGGAAGAGATCAGCCCCAGCATTTT. Its protein product is CASSLPTGRDQPQHF. This sequence joins TRBV7-3 and TRBJ1-5; a possible D gene is TRBD1 (6 bases). The V gene's germline CDR1 is SGHTA and CDR2 FQGTGA. The CDR3 covers 15 residues. V was clipped by 3 bases and J by 5 bases, with 14 bases between them.

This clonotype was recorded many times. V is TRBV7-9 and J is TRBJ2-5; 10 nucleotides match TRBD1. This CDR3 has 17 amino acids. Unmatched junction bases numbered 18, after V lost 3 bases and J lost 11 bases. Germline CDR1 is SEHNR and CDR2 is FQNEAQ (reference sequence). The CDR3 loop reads CASSFPTGGASYNEQYF. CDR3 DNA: TGTGCCAGCAGCTTCCCGACAGGGGGCGCCTCCTACAATGAGCAGTACTTC.

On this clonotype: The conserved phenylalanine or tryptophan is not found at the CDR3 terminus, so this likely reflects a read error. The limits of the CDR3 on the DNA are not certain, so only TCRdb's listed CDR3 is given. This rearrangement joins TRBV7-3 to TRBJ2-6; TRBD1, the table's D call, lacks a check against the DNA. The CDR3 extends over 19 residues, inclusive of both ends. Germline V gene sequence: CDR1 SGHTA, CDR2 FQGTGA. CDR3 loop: CASSLGGSFSGANVLTFGA.

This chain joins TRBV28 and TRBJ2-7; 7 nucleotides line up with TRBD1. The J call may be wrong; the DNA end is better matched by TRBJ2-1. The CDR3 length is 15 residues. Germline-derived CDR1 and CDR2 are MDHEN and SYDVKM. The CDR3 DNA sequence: TGTGCCAGCAGTTCACCGGGACAGCCTGTGGATGAGCAGTTCTTC. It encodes CASSSPGQPVDEQFF.

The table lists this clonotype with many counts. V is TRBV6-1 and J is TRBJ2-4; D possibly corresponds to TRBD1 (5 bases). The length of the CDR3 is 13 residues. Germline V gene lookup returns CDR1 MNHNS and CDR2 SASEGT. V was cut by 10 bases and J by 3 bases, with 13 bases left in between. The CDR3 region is CATAGSGKNIQYF. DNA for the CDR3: TGTGCCACCGCAGGGTCGGGCAAAAACATTCAGTACTTC.

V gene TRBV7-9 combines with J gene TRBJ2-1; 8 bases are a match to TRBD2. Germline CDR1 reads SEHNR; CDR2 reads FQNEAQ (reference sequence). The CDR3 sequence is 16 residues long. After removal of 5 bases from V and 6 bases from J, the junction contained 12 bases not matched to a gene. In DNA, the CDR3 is TGTGCCAGCAGCACATTCAGGGCGGGAGGACTCAATGAGCAGTTCTTC. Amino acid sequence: CASSTFRAGGLNEQFF.